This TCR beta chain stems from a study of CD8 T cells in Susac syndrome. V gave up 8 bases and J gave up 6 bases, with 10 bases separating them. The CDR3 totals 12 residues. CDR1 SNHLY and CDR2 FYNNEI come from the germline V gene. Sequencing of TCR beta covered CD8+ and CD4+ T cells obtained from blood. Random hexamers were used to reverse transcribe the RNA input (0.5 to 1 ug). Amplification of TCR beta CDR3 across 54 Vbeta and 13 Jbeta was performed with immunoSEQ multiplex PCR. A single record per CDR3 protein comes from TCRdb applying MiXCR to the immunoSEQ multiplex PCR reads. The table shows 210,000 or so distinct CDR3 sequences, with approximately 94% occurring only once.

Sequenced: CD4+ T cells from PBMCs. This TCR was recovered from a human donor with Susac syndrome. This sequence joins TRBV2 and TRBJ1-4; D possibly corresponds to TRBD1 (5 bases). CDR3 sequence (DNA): TGTGCCAGCGGAGGGGAGGATGAAAAACTGTTTTTT. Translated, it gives CASGGEDEKLFF.